The present entry profiles one T cell receptor beta chain with its context. Its target is unknown. The sample is drawn from a study of siplizumab effects on memory and regulatory T cells. Overall study results and limits: On average, under 75% of mappable alloreactive CD4+ clones were Treg-derived under siplizumab, against 25% to 30% in controls. Tracing alloreactive clones into unstimulated subsets worked for only a minor fraction of them.

The protocol was immunoSEQ multiplex PCR, while the TCRdb copy is restricted to in-frame clones and leaves out a portion. Among tens of thousands of clones listed, 93% were seen once. This CDR3 spans 12 amino acids. V lost 1 base and J 4 bases, leaving 7 bases between the germline ends. The V gene's germline CDR1 is GTSNPN and CDR2 SVGIG (reference sequence). This rearrangement joins TRBV30 to TRBJ1-1; D not certain. Sequences were obtained from CD8+ T cells sorted from blood. The origin of this receptor is a human donor in good health. The CDR3 is CAWSDSSTEAFF. CDR3 nucleotides: TGTGCCTGGAGTGATAGTAGCACTGAAGCTTTCTTT.